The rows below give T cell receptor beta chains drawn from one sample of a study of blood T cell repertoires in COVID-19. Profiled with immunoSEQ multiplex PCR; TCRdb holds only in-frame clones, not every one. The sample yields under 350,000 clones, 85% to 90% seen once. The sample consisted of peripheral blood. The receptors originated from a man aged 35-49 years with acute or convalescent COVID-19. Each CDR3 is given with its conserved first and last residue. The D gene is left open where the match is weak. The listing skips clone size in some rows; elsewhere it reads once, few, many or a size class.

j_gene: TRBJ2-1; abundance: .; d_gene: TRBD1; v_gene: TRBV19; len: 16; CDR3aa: CASSKSQGKIRNEQFF; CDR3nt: TGTGCCAGTAGTAAATCACAGGGGAAAATTCGGAATGAGCAGTTCTTC
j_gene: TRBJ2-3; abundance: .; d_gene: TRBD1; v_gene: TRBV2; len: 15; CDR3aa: CAKEPDRGVTDTQYF; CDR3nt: TGTGCAAAAGAACCAGACAGGGGCGTTACAGATACGCAGTATTTT
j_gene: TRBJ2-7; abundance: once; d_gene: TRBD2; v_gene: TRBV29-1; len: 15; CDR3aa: CSVVPRGVRSYEQYF; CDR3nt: TGCAGCGTTGTGCCTCGGGGGGTTAGGTCCTACGAGCAGTACTTC
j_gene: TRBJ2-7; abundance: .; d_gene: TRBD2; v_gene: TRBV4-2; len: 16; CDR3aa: CASSPRHSGVTYEQYF; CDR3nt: TGTGCCAGCAGCCCCCGCCACAGCGGGGTAACCTACGAGCAGTACTTC
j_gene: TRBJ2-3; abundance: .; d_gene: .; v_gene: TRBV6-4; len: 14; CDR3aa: CASSDSGGTDTQYF; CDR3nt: TGTGCCAGCAGTGACTCCGGGGGCACAGATACGCAGTATTTT
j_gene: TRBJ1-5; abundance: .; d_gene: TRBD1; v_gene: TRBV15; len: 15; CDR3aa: CATSRGGAGGQPQHF; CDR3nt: TGTGCCACCAGCAGAGGAGGGGCAGGGGGACAGCCCCAGCATTTT
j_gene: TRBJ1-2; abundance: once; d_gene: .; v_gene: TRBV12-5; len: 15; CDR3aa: CASGPQSGLNYGYTF; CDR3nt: TGTGCTAGTGGCCCACAGAGCGGCTTAAACTATGGCTACACCTTC
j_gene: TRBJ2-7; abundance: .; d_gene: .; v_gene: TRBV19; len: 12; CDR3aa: CASSREGYEQYF; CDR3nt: TGTGCCAGTTCGAGAGAGGGCTACGAGCAGTACTTC
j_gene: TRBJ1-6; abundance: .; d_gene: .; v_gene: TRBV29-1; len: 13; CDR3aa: CSVAQGLNSPLHF; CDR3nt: TGCAGCGTGGCCCAGGGCTTAAATTCACCCCTCCACTTT
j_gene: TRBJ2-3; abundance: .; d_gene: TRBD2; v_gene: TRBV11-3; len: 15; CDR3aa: CASSLGTSTTDTQYF; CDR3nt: TGTGCCAGCAGCTTAGGGACTAGCACCACAGATACGCAGTATTTT
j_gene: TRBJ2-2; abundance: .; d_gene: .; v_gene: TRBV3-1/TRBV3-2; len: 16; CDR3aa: CASSQRSLGNTGELFF; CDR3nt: TGTGCCAGCAGCCAACGGAGCCTGGGTAACACCGGGGAGCTGTTTTTT
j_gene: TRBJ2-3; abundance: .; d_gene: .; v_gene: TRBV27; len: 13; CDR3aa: CASSLGALDTQYF; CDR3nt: TGTGCCAGCAGTTTAGGGGCACTTGATACGCAGTATTTT
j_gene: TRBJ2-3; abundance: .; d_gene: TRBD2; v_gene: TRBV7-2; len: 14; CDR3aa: CASSFNGGKDTQYF; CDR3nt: TGTGCCAGCAGCTTTAACGGGGGGAAAGATACGCAGTATTTT
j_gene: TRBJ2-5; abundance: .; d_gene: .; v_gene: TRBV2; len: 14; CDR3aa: CASSDGRSQETQYF; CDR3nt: TGTGCCAGCAGTGATGGGAGGAGCCAAGAGACCCAGTACTTC
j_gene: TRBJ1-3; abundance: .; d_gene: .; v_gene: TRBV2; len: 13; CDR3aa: CASSTNSGNTIYF; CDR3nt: TGTGCCAGCAGCACAAACTCTGGAAACACCATATATTTT
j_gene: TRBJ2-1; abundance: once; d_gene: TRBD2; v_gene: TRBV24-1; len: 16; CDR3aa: CATSDPLAGVGNEQFF; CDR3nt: TGTGCCACCAGTGATCCCCTAGCGGGGGTTGGTAATGAGCAGTTCTTC
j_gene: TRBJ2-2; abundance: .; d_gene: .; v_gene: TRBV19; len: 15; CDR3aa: CASSTRTLNTGELFF; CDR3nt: TGTGCCAGTAGTACTCGGACACTGAACACCGGGGAGCTGTTTTTT
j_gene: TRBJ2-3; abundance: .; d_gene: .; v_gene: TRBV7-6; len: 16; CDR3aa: CASSFGWRGSTDTQYF; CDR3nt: TGTGCCAGCAGCTTTGGATGGCGGGGTTCGACAGATACGCAGTATTTT
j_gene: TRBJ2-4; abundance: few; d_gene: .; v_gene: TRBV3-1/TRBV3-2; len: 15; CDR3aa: CASSHPRGSKNIQYF; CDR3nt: TGTGCCAGCAGCCATCCCCGGGGGTCCAAAAACATTCAGTACTTC
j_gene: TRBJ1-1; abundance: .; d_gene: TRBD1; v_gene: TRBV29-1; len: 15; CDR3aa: CSVRDRPPFLTEAFF; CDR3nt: TGCAGCGTACGGGACAGGCCGCCGTTTTTGACTGAAGCTTTCTTT
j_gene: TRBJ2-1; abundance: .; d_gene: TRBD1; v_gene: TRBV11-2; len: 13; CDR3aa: CASSLGQGLVAFF; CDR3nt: TGTGCCAGCAGCCTTGGACAGGGCCTCGTAGCGTTCTTC
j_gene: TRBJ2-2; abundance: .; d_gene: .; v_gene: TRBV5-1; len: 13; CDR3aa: CASSREGAGELFF; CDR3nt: TGCGCCAGCAGCCGAGAAGGGGCCGGGGAGCTGTTTTTT
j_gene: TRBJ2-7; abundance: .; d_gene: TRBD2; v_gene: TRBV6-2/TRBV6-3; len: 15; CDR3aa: CASSLTSGGTYEQYF; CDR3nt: TGTGCCAGCAGCCTAACTAGCGGGGGTACCTACGAGCAGTACTTC
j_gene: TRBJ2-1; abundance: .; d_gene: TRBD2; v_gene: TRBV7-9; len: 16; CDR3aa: CASSSRTSGGRDEQFF; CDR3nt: TGTGCCAGCAGCTCCCGGACTAGCGGGGGGCGGGATGAGCAGTTCTTC
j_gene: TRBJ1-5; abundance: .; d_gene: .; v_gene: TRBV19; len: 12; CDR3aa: CASSPGLSTQHF; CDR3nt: TGTGCCAGTAGTCCTGGACTGTCTACCCAGCATTTT
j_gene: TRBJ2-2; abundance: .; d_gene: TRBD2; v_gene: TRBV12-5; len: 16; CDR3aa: CASGFPLAGGTGELFF; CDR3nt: TGTGCTAGTGGTTTCCCTCTAGCGGGGGGCACCGGGGAGCTGTTTTTT
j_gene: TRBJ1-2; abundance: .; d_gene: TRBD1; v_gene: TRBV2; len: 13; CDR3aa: CATDRGTNYGYTF; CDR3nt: TGTGCCACAGACAGGGGGACTAACTATGGCTACACCTTC
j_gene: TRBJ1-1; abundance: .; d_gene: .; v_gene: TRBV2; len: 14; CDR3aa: CASRGRGRGTEAFF; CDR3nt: TGTGCCAGCAGAGGGCGGGGGCGTGGAACTGAAGCTTTCTTT
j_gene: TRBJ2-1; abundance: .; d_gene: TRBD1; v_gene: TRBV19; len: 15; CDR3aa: CASTIKGQNYNEQFF; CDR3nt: TGTGCCAGTACTATCAAGGGACAGAACTACAATGAGCAGTTCTTC
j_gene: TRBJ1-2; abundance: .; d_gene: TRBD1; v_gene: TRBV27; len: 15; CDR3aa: CASSFAGQLNYGYTF; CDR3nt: TGTGCCAGCAGTTTCGCGGGACAGTTAAACTATGGCTACACCTTC
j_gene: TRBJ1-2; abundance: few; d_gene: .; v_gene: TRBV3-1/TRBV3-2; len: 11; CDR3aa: CASSRGQGYTF; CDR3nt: TGTGCCAGCAGCCGAGGACAGGGCTACACCTTC
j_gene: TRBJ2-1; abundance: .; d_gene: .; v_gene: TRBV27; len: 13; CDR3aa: CASSLSLYNEQFF; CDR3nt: TGTGCCAGCAGTTTATCACTCTACAATGAGCAGTTCTTC
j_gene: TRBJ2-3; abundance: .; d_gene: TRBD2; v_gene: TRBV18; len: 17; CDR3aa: CASSPIRTSGGADTQYF; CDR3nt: TGTGCCAGCTCACCTATTAGGACTAGCGGGGGAGCAGATACGCAGTATTTT
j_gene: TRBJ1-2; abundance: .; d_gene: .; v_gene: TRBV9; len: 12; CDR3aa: CASRGGDGGYTF; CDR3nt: TGTGCCAGCAGGGGAGGGGATGGTGGCTACACCTTC
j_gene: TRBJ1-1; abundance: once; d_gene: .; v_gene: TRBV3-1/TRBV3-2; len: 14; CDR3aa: CASSQDQGRLEAFF; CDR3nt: TGTGCCAGCAGCCAAGATCAGGGAAGACTTGAAGCTTTCTTT
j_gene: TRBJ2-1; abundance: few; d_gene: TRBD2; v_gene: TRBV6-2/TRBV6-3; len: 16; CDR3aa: CASSLRGRGAHNEQFF; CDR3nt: TGTGCCAGCAGCCTCCGGGGGCGGGGGGCTCACAATGAGCAGTTCTTC
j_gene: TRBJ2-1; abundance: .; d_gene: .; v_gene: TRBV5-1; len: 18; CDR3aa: CASSLPGQQLTSYNEQFF; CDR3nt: TGCGCCAGCAGCTTACCAGGACAGCAACTAACGTCCTACAATGAGCAGTTCTTC
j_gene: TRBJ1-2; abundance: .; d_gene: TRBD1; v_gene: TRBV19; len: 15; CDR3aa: CASSSTGAPNYGYTF; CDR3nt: TGTGCCAGTAGTTCTACAGGGGCCCCGAACTATGGCTACACCTTC
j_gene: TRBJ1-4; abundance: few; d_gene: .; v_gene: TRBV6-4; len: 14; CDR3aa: CASSDSVTNEKLFF; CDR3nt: TGTGCCAGCAGTGATTCCGTAACTAATGAAAAACTGTTTTTT
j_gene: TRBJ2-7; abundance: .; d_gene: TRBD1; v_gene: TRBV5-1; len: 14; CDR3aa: CASSLGDREWEQYF; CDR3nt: TGCGCCAGCAGCTTGGGAGACAGGGAATGGGAGCAGTACTTC
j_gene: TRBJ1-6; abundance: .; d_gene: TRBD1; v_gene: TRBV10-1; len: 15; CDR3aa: CASSERQGANSPLHF; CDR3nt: TGCGCCAGCAGTGAGAGACAGGGGGCCAATTCACCCCTCCACTTT
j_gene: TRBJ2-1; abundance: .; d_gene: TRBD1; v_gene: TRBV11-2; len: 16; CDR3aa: CASRSWDREFYNEQFF; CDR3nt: TGTGCCAGCAGGTCTTGGGACAGGGAATTTTACAATGAGCAGTTCTTC
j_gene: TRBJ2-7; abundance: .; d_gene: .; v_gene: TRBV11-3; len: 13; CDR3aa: CASSRTPSGEQYF; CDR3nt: TGTGCCAGCAGCCGAACCCCTTCGGGGGAGCAGTACTTC
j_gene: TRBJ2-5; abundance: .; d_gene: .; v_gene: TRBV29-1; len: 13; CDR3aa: CSAGLADQETQYF; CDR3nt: TGCAGCGCCGGGTTAGCGGATCAAGAGACCCAGTACTTC
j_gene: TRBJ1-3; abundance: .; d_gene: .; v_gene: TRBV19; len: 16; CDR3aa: CASSEQGPLSGNTIYF; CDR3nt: TGTGCCAGTTCGGAACAGGGTCCTCTCTCTGGAAACACCATATATTTT
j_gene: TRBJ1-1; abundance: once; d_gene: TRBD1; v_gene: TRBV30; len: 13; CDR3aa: CAWMGQGETEAFF; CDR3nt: TGTGCCTGGATGGGACAGGGGGAAACTGAAGCTTTCTTT
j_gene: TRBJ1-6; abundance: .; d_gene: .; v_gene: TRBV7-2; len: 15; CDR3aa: CASSLDSTYNSPLHF; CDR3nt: TGTGCCAGCAGCTTGGACAGCACCTATAATTCACCCCTCCACTTT
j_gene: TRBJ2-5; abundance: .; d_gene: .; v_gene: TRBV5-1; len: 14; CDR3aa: CASSLRGIDETQYF; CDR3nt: TGCGCCAGCAGCTTACGAGGGATTGATGAGACCCAGTACTTC
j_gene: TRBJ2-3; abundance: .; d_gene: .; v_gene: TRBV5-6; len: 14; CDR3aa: CASSLGEKRDTQYF; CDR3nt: TGTGCCAGCAGCTTGGGGGAGAAGAGGGATACGCAGTATTTT
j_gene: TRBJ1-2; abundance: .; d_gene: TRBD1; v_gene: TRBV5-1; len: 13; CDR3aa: CASSLEGAHGYTF; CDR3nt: TGCGCCAGCAGCTTGGAGGGGGCGCATGGCTACACCTTC
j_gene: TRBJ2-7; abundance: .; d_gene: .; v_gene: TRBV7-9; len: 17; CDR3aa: CASSLAPIRQVSYEQYF; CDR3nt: TGTGCCAGCAGCTTAGCACCAATAAGACAGGTTTCCTACGAGCAGTACTTC
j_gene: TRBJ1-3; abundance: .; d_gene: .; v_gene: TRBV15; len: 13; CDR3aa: CATSRARGNTIYF; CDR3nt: TGTGCCACCAGCAGAGCCCGTGGAAACACCATATATTTT
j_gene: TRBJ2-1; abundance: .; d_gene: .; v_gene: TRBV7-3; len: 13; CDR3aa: CASSLGRWNEQFF; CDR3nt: TGTGCCAGCAGCTTAGGCAGATGGAATGAGCAGTTCTTC
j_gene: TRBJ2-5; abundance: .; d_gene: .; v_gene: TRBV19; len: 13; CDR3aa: CASSPWGRETQYF; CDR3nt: TGTGCCAGTAGTCCTTGGGGGAGGGAGACCCAGTACTTC
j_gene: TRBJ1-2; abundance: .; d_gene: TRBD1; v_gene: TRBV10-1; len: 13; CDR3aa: CASSVDRSRGYTF; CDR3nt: TGCGCCAGCAGTGTGGACAGGTCGCGAGGCTACACCTTC
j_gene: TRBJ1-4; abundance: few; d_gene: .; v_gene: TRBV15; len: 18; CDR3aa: CATSRDMDLGPNNEKLFF; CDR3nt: TGTGCCACCAGCAGAGATATGGATTTGGGGCCTAATAATGAAAAACTGTTTTTT
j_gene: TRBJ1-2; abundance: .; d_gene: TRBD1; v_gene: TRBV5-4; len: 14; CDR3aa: CASSLEGQSYGYTF; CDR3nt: TGTGCCAGCAGCTTGGAGGGACAGTCCTATGGCTACACCTTC